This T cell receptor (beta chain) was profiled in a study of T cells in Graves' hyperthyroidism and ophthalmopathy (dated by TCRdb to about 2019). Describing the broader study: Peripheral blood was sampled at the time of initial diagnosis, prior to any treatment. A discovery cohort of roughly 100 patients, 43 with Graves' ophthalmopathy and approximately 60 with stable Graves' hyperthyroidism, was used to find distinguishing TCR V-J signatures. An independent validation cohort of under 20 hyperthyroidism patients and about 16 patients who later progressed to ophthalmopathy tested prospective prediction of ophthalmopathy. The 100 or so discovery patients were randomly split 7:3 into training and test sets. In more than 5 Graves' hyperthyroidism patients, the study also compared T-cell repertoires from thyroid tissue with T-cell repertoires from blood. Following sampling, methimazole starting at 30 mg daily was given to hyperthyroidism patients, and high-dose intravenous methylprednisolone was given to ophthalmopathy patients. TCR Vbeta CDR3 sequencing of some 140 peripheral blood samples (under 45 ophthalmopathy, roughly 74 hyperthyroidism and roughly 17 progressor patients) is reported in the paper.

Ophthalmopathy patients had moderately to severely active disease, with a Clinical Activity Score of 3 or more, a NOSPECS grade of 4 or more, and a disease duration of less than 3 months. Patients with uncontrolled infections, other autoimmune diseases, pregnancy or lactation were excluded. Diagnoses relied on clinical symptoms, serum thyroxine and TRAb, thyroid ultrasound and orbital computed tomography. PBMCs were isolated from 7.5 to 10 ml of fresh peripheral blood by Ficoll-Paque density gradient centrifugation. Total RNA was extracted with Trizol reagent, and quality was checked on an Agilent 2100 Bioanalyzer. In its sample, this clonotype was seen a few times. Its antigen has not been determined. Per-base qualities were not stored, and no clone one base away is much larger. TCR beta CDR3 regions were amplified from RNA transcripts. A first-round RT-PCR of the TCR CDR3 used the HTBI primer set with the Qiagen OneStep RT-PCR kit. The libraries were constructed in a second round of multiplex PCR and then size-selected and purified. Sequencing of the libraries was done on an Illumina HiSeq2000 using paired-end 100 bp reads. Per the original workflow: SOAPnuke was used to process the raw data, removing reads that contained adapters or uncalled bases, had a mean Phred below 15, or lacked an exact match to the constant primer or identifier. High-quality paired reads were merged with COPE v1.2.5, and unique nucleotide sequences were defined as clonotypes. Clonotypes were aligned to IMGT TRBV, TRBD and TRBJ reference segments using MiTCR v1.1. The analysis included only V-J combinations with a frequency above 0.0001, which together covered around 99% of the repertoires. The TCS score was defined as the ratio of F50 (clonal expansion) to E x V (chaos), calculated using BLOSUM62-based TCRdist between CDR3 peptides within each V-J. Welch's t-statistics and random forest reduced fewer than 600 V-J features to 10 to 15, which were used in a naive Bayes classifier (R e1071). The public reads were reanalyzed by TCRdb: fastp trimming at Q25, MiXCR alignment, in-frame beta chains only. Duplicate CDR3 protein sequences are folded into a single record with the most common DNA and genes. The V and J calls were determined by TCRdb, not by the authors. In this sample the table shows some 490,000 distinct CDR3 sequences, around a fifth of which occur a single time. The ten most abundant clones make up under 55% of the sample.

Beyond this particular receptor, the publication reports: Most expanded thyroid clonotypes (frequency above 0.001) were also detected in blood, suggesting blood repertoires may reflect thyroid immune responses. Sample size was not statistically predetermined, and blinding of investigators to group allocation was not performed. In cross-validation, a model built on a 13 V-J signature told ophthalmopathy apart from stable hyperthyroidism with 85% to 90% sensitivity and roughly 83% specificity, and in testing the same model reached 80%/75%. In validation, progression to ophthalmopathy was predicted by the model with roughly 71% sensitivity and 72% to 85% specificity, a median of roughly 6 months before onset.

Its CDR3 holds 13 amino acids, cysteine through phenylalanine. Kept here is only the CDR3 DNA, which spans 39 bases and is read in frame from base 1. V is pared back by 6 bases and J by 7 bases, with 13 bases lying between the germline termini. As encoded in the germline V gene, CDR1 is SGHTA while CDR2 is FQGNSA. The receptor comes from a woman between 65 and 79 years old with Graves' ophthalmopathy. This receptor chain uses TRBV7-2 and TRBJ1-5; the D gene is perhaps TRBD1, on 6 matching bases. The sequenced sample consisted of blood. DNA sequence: TGTGCCAGCAGTAACAGGGAGGGCCAGCCCCAGCATTTT. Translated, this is CASSNREGQPQHF. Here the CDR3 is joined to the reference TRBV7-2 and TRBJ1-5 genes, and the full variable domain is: GAGVSQSPSNKVTEKGKDVELRCDPISGHTALYWYRQSLGQGLEFLIYFQGNSAPDKSGLPSDRFSAERTGGSVSTLTIQRTQQEDSAVYLCASSNREGQPQHFGDGTRLSIL.